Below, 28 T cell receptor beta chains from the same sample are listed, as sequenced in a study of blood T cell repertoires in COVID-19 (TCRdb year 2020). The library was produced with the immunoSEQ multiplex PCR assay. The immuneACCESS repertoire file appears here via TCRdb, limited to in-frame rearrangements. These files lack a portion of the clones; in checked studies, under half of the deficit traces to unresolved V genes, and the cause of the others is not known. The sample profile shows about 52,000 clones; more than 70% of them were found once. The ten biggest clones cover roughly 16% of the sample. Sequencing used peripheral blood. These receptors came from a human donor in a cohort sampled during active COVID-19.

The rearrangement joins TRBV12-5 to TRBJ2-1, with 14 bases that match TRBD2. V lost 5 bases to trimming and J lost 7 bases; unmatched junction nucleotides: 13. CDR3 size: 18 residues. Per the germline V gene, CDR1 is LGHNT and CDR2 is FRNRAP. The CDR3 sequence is CASGPSIGLAGGGNEQFF. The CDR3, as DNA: TGTGCTAGTGGTCCCTCGATCGGACTAGCGGGAGGAGGAAATGAGCAGTTCTTC.

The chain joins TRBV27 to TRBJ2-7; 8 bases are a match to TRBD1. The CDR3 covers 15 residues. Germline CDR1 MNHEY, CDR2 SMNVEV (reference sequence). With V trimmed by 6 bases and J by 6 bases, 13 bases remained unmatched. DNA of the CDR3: TGTGCCAGCAGCAAAGGGACAGGAGACGCCCGCGAGCAGTACTTC. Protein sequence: CASSKGTGDAREQYF.

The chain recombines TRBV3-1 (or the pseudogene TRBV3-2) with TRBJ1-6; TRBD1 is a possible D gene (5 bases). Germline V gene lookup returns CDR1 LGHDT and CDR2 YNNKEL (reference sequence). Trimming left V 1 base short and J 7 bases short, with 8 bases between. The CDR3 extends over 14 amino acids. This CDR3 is CASSQGGWNSPLHF. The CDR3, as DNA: TGTGCCAGCAGCCAAGGGGGCTGGAATTCACCCCTCCACTTT.

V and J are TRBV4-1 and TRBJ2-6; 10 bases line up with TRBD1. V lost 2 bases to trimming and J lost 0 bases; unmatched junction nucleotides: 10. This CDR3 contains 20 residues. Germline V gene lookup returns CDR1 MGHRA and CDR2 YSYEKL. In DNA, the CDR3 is TGCGCCAGCAGCCAATTTCAAACGGGACAGGGGAACTCTGGGGCCAACGTCCTGACTTTC. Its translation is CASSQFQTGQGNSGANVLTF.

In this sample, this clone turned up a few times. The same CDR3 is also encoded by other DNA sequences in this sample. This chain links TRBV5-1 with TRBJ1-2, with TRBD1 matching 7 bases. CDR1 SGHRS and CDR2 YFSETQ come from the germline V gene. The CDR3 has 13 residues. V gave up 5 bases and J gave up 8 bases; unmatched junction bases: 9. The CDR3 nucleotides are TGCGCCAGCAGGGAGAGACAGGGTGGGGGCTACACCTTC. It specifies CASRERQGGGYTF.

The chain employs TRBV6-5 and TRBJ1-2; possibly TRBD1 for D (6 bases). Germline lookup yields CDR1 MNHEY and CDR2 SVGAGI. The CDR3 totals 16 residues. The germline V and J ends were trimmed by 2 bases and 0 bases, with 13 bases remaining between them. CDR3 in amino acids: CASSYHRTEPNYGYTF. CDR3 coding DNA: TGTGCCAGCAGTTACCATCGGACAGAGCCTAACTATGGCTACACCTTC.

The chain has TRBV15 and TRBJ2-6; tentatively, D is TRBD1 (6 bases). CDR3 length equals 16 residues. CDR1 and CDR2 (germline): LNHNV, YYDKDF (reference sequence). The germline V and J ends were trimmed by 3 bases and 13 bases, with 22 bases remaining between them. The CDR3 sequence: CATSRKNLQGSLVLTF. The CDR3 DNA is TGTGCCACCAGCAGGAAAAACTTACAGGGAAGTTTAGTCCTGACTTTC.

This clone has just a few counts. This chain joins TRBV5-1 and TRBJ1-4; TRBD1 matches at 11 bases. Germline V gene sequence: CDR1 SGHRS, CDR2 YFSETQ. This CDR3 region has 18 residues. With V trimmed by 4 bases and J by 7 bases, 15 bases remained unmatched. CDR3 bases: TGCGCCAGCAGCGAAGGGACAGGGGGTCCCGGAATGAGTGAAAAACTGTTTTTT. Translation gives CASSEGTGGPGMSEKLFF.

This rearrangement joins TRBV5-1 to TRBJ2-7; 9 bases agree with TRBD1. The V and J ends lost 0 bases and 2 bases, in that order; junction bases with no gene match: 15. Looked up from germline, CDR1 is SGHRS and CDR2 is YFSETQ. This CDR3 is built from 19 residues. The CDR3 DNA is TGCGCCAGCAGCTTGGCCGCCATGATGTCAGGACAGGGGACCTACGAGCAGTACTTC. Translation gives CASSLAAMMSGQGTYEQYF.

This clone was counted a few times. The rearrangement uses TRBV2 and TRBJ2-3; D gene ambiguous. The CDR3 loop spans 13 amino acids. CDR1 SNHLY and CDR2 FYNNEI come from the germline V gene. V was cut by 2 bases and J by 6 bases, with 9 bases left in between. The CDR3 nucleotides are TGTGCCAGCAGTGAACCTAATTCGGATACGCAGTATTTT. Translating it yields CASSEPNSDTQYF. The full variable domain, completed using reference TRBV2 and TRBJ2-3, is EPEVTQTPSHQVTQMGQEVILRCVPISNHLYFYWYRQILGQKVEFLVSFYNNEISEKSEIFDDQFSVERPDGSNFTLKIRSTKLEDSAMYFCASSEPNSDTQYFGPGTRLTVL.

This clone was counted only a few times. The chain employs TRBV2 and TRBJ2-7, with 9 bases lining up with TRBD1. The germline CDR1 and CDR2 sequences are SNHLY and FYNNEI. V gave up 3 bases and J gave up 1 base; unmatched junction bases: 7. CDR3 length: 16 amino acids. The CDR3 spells CASSERQGVRSYEQYF. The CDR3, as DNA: TGTGCCAGCAGTGAGCGACAGGGGGTCCGATCCTACGAGCAGTACTTC.

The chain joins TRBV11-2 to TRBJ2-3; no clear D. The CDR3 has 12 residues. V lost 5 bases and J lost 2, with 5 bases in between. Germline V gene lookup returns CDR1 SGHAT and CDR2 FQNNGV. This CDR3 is CASSLTTDTQYF. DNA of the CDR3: TGTGCCAGCAGCCTAACCACAGATACGCAGTATTTT. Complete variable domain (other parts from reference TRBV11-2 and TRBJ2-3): EAGVAQSPRYKIIEKRQSVAFWCNPISGHATLYWYQQILGQGPKLLIQFQNNGVVDDSQLPKDRFSAERLKGVDSTLKIQPAKLEDSAVYLCASSLTTDTQYFGPGTRLTVL.

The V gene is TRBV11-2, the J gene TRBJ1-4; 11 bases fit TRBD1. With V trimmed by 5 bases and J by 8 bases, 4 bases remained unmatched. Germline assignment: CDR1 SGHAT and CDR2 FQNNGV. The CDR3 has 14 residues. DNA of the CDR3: TGTGCCAGCAGCCGTGGACAGGGGGCGGAAAAACTGTTTTTT. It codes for CASSRGQGAEKLFF. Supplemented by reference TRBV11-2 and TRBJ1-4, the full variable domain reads EAGVAQSPRYKIIEKRQSVAFWCNPISGHATLYWYQQILGQGPKLLIQFQNNGVVDDSQLPKDRFSAERLKGVDSTLKIQPAKLEDSAVYLCASSRGQGAEKLFFGSGTQLSVL.

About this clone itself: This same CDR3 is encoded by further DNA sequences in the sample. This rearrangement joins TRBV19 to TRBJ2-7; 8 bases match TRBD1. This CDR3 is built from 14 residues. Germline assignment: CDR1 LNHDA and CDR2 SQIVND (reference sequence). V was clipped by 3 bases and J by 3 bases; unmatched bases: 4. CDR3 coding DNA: TGTGCCAGTAGTATTCGGACAGGGATCTACGAGCAGTACTTC. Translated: CASSIRTGIYEQYF.

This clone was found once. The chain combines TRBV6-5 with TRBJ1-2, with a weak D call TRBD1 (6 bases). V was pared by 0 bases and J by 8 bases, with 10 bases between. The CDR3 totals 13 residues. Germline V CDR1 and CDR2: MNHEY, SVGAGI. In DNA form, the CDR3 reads TGTGCCAGCAGTTACTCGACAGGCGGCGGCTACACCTTC. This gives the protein CASSYSTGGGYTF.

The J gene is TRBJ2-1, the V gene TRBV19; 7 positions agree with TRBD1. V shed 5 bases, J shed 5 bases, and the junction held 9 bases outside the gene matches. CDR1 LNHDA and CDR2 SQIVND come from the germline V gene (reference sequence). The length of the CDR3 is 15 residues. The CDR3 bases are TGTGCCAGTAGTCAACTGGACAGGTCCCACAATGAGCAGTTCTTC. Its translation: CASSQLDRSHNEQFF.

CDR3 loop: CASSLRQDYNSPLHF. CDR3 DNA sequence: TGTGCCAGCAGCCTTAGACAGGACTATAATTCACCCCTCCACTTT. V usage is TRBV7-2 and J usage is TRBJ1-6, with D possibly being TRBD1 (6 bases). The V gene's germline CDR1 is SGHTA and CDR2 FQGNSA. This CDR3 is built from 15 residues. V lost 5 bases, J lost 3 bases, and 11 bases lay in between.

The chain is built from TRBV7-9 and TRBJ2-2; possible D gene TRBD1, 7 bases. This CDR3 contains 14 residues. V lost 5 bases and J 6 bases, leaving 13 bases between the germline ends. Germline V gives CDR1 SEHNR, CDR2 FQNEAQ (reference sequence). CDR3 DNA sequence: TGTGCCAGCAGCGCGGACAGGAGGGCCGGGGAGCTGTTTTTT. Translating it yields CASSADRRAGELFF.

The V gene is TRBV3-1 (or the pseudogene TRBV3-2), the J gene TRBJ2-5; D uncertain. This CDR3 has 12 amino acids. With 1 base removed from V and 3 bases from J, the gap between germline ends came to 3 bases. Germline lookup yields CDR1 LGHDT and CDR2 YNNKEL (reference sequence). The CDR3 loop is CASSQAEETQYF. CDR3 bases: TGTGCCAGCAGCCAAGCGGAAGAGACCCAGTACTTC.

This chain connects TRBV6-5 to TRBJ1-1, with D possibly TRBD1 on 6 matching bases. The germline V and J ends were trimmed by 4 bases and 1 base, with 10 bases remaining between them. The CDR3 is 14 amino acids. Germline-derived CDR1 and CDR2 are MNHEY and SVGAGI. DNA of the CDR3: TGTGCCAGCAGTTTCCGGGACACGAACACTGAAGCTTTCTTT. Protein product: CASSFRDTNTEAFF.

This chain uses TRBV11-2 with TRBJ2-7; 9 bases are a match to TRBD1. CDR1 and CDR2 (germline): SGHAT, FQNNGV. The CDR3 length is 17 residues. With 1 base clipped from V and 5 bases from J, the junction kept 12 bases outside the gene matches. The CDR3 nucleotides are TGTGCCAGCAGCTTAGGAATTTTGGGACAGGGATTCGACGAGCAGTACTTC. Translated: CASSLGILGQGFDEQYF.

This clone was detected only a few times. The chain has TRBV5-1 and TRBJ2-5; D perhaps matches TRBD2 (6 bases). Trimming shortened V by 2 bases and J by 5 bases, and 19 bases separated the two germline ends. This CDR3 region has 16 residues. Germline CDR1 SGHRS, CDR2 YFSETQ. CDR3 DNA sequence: TGCGCCAGCAGCTTCGGGGTAGCGGCCGGGGTTGAGACCCAGTACTTC. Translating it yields CASSFGVAAGVETQYF.

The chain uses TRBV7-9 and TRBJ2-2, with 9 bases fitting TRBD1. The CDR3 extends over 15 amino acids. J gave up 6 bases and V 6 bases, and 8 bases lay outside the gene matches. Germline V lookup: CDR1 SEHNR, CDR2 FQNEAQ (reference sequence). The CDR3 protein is CASREPGQGSGELFF. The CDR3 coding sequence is TGTGCCAGCAGAGAGCCGGGACAGGGTTCCGGGGAGCTGTTTTTT. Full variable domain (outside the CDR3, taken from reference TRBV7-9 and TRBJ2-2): DTGVSQNPRHKITKRGQNVTFRCDPISEHNRLYWYRQTLGQGPEFLTYFQNEAQLEKSRLLSDRFSAERPKGSFSTLEIQRTEQGDSAMYLCASREPGQGSGELFFGEGSRLTVL.

In nucleotides, the CDR3 is TGCAGCGTTACGATCACAGGGGCGCAAGAGCCCCAGCATTTT. Its protein product is CSVTITGAQEPQHF. This chain joins TRBV29-1 and TRBJ1-5; 7 bases match TRBD1. This CDR3 spans 14 amino acids. V trimming: 5 bases; J trimming: 8 bases; junction bases outside the gene matches: 12. Germline lookup yields CDR1 SQVTM and CDR2 ANQGSEA.

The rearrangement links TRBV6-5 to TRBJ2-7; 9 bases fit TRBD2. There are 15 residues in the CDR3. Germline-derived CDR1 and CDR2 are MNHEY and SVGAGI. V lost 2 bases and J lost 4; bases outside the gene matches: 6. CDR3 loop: CASSYEASGVYEQYF. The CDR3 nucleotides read TGTGCCAGCAGTTACGAGGCTAGCGGGGTATACGAGCAGTACTTC.

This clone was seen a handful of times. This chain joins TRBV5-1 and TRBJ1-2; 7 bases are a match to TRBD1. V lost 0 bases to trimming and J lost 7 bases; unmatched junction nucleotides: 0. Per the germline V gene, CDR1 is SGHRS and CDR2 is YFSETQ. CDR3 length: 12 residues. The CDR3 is CASSLDRGGYTF. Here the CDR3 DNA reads TGCGCCAGCAGCTTGGACAGGGGTGGCTACACCTTC.

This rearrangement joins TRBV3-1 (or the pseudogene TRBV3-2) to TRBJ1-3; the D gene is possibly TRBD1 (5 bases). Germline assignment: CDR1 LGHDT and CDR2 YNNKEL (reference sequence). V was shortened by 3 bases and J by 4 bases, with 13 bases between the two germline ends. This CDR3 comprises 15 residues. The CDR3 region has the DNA TGTGCCAGCAGCCAGAGCCACGCAGGGGGAAACACCATATATTTT. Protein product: CASSQSHAGGNTIYF.

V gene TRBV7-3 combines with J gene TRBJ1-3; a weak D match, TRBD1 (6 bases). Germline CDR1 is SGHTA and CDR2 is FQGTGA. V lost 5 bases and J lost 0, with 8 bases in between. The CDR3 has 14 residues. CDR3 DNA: TGTGCCAGCAGCCTAGGGGGCTCTGGAAACACCATATATTTT. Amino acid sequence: CASSLGGSGNTIYF. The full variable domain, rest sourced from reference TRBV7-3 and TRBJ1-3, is GAGVSQTPSNKVTEKGKYVELRCDPISGHTALYWYRQSLGQGPEFLIYFQGTGAADDSGLPNDRFFAVRPEGSVSTLKIQRTERGDSAVYLCASSLGGSGNTIYFGEGSWLTVV.